This T cell receptor (beta chain) was observed in a study of T cell repertoires in cytomegalovirus infection. Study-wide background: Evidence of both CMV infection and a matching HLA type came from public TCR beta signatures. Study-wide points: The response measured ex vivo was dominated by TCR beta clonotypes (HLA-C-restricted and CMV-specific).

CDR1 SQVTM and CDR2 ANQGSEA come from the germline V gene. This CDR3 is 14 amino acids long. Trimming took off 4 bases at V and 1 base at J, with 13 bases between the two ends. TCRdb passed the reads through MiXCR, listing each CDR3 protein once. The repertoire holds around 230,000 distinct CDR3 sequences, 6% to 8% seen once, with 5.5% to 6.5% in the top ten. This clonotype was detected many times. Its antigen is still unknown. The rearrangement links TRBV29-1 to TRBJ1-1; weak D call: TRBD1 (5 bases). The source is a human donor in good health (CMV status not recorded). Some clones in this sample may be carry-over from other donors' samples. The source material was PBMCs. DNA for the CDR3: TGCAGCGTTGGAGGGCGGGGCGGGAACACTGAAGCTTTCTTT. Amino acid sequence: CSVGGRGGNTEAFF. The full variable domain, with the rest looked up from reference TRBV29-1 and TRBJ1-1, is SAVISQKPSRDICQRGTSLTIQCQVDSQVTMMFWYRQQPGQSLTLIATANQGSEATYESGFVIDKFPISRPNLTFSTLTVSNMSPEDSSIYLCSVGGRGGNTEAFFGQGTRLTVV.